The 30 T cell receptor beta chains given below trace back to one sample, sequenced in a study of T-cell memory formation after mild COVID-19 (dated by TCRdb to about 2021). The protocol used for the library was 5' RACE. Sequencing was carried out with an Illumina NovaSeq 6000. The public sequencing data were trimmed at Q25 with fastp and processed into clonotypes with MiXCR by TCRdb, which kept only in-frame beta chains. Rows matching on CDR3 protein sequence are summarized as one entry with the most common DNA and genes. Across this sample there are some 200,000 distinct CDR3 sequences, with more than 8% seen only once. Of the sample, roughly 3.5% falls within the top ten clones. What was sequenced was PBMCs or a T cell subset sorted from them (not recorded which). The origin of the receptors is a young man who had mild COVID-19 (a few samples of this study predate the infection). The sample titles of this study are shuffled in the database, so cell type and time point are left out; the donor was told from shared clones.

This clonotype showed up many times. The gene calls are TRBV27 and TRBJ2-1; D perhaps matches TRBD1 (5 bases). This CDR3 comprises 16 residues. Trimming pared 0 bases from V and 4 bases from J, leaving 13 bases between. Germline loops: CDR1 MNHEY, CDR2 SMNVEV (reference sequence). CDR3 sequence (DNA): TGTGCCAGCAGTTTATCGCCCGGACAAGGATACAATGAGCAGTTCTTC. Its translation: CASSLSPGQGYNEQFF.

This clonotype was recorded a few times. The chain has TRBV5-4 and TRBJ2-3; 8 bases agree with TRBD2. The CDR3 length is 14 residues. The junction had 6 bases not matched to a gene; V was cut back by 4 bases and J by 5 bases. Germline V gene data show CDR1 as SGHNT and CDR2 as YYREEE (reference sequence). This chain's CDR3 is CASSQAGAGDTQYF. The CDR3 DNA sequence: TGTGCCAGCAGCCAAGCGGGGGCTGGAGATACGCAGTATTTT.

This clonotype was detected only a few times. The genes are TRBV7-6 and TRBJ2-3, with D hard to call. From germline, CDR1 is SGHVS and CDR2 FNYEAQ. The CDR3 has 16 residues. Between the trimmed V and J ends, which lost 3 bases and 1 base, there was a span of 14 bases. The CDR3: CASSLSYGVGTDTQYF. The CDR3 DNA is TGTGCCAGCAGCTTGTCGTATGGGGTGGGCACAGATACGCAGTATTTT. Full variable domain (rest looked up from reference TRBV7-6 and TRBJ2-3): GAGVSQSPRYKVTKRGQDVALRCDPISGHVSLYWYRQALGQGPEFLTYFNYEAQQDKSGLPNDRFSAERPEGSISTLTIQRTEQRDSAMYRCASSLSYGVGTDTQYFGPGTRLTVL.

V gene TRBV6-1 combines with J gene TRBJ2-1; D remains ambiguous. CDR1 MNHNS and CDR2 SASEGT come from the germline V gene. The V end was cut by 6 bases, the J end by 5 bases, with 14 bases between. CDR3 length: 14 amino acids. DNA for the CDR3: TGTGCCAGCAGCTTGACGGTCAGAGACAATGAGCAGTTCTTC. Its translation is CASSLTVRDNEQFF.

This chain connects TRBV7-2 to TRBJ2-5, with 12 positions matching TRBD2. The germline gives CDR1 SGHTA, CDR2 FQGNSA. The CDR3 is 15 residues long. The V and J ends lost 6 bases and 8 bases, in that order; junction bases with no gene match: 10. CDR3 amino acids: CASSRTSGVPGTQYF. CDR3 DNA sequence: TGTGCCAGCAGTCGGACTAGCGGGGTACCTGGTACCCAGTACTTC.

The chain couples TRBV7-9 to TRBJ1-6; TRBD1 is a possible D gene (5 bases). This CDR3 has 15 amino acids. Germline V lookup: CDR1 SEHNR, CDR2 FQNEAQ (reference sequence). V was cut by 0 bases and J by 9 bases, with 12 bases left in between. The CDR3 loop is CASSLAEGLASPLHF. The CDR3 DNA reads TGTGCCAGCAGCTTAGCAGAGGGGCTGGCTTCACCCCTCCACTTT.

This clonotype was seen ten or more times. This chain links TRBV5-1 with TRBJ2-5; D possibly corresponds to TRBD2 (5 bases). Germline V lookup: CDR1 SGHRS, CDR2 YFSETQ. The germline V and J ends were trimmed by 0 bases and 1 base, with 10 bases remaining between them. This CDR3 is 15 amino acids long. CDR3 in amino acids: CASSLARDGQETQYF. Here the CDR3 DNA reads TGCGCCAGCAGCTTGGCCCGGGATGGCCAAGAGACCCAGTACTTC.

There are a few counts of this clonotype. This chain connects TRBV12-3 or TRBV12-4 to TRBJ1-2, with D perhaps TRBD1 (5 bases). The V end was cut by 4 bases, the J end by 4 bases, with 13 bases between. The CDR3 has 14 residues. The CDR3 is CASSSGSGGYGYTF. The CDR3 coding sequence is TGTGCCAGCAGTTCTGGGTCTGGGGGCTATGGCTACACCTTC.

The rearrangement joins TRBV7-2 to TRBJ2-3, with no clear D. The germline CDR1 and CDR2 sequences are SGHTA and FQGNSA. Trimming shortened V by 0 bases and J by 6 bases, and 13 bases separated the two germline ends. The CDR3 has 15 amino acids. The CDR3 DNA reads TGTGCCAGCAGCTTAGCCCTCCTGGAGTCGGATACGCAGTATTTT. Translation: CASSLALLESDTQYF.

This clonotype was picked up a small number of times. The CDR3 region has the DNA TGTGCCAGCAGCTTTCGCCCCCGGGACAGGGGAGAGACCCAGTACTTC. Translation gives CASSFRPRDRGETQYF. The chain is built from TRBV11-2 and TRBJ2-5; 10 nucleotides agree with TRBD1. CDR1 and CDR2 (germline): SGHAT, FQNNGV. After removal of 3 bases from V and 4 bases from J, the junction contained 8 bases not matched to a gene. This CDR3 is 16 amino acids long.

As for this clonotype: This clone may be a read error of a much larger clone one base away. The genes are TRBV6-5 and TRBJ2-1; 9 bases align to TRBD1. The CDR3 covers 15 residues. From germline, CDR1 is MNHEY and CDR2 SVGAGI. This CDR3 is CDSTSGQGKSNEQFF. The CDR3 DNA follows: TGTGACAGCACCTCAGGACAGGGGAAGTCGAATGAGCAGTTCTTC.

The chain employs TRBV4-3 and TRBJ1-1, with D hard to call. The CDR3 is 14 residues long. The V end lost 2 bases, the J end lost 3 bases, and 10 bases lay between the germline ends. Germline CDR1 reads LGHNA; CDR2 reads YSLEER. The CDR3 sequence: CASSQWAKDTEAFF. Written as DNA, the CDR3 is TGCGCCAGCAGCCAATGGGCGAAGGACACTGAAGCTTTCTTT.

The rearrangement joins TRBV5-1 to TRBJ1-2; D is unclear. Germline CDR1 reads SGHRS; CDR2 reads YFSETQ. The CDR3 is 14 amino acids. The V gene lost 0 bases and the J gene lost 4 bases, with 10 bases spanning the gap. DNA for the CDR3: TGCGCCAGCAGCTTGGCAGGCGGGAGCTATGGCTACACCTTC. Translating it yields CASSLAGGSYGYTF.

This clonotype was observed many times. The J gene is TRBJ2-7, the V gene TRBV4-3; 7 nucleotides match TRBD2. The CDR3 spans 16 residues. Germline V lookup: CDR1 LGHNA, CDR2 YSLEER. V was clipped by 1 base and J by 2 bases; unmatched bases: 8. The CDR3 sequence: CASSQGGGTFTYEQYF. The CDR3 bases are TGCGCCAGCAGCCAAGGGGGGGGGACTTTTACCTACGAGCAGTACTTC.

There are a few counts of this clonotype. V and J are TRBV7-8 and TRBJ2-1; a weak D match, TRBD2 (6 bases). In germline, CDR1 is SGHVS, CDR2 FQNEAQ. V lost 0 bases and J lost 0, with 9 bases in between. The CDR3 totals 16 residues. CDR3 nucleotide sequence: TGTGCCAGCAGCTTAGCGGCCGGGGGCTCCTACAATGAGCAGTTCTTC. It yields the protein CASSLAAGGSYNEQFF.

The chain uses TRBV20-1 and TRBJ1-1; D gene unclear. CDR1 DFQATT and CDR2 SNEGSKA come from the germline V gene (reference sequence). The CDR3 runs to 11 residues. With 3 bases removed from V and 7 bases from J, the gap between germline ends came to 9 bases. The CDR3 DNA sequence: TGCAGTGCTAGTGGGCCTGGTGAAGCTTTCTTT. The encoded protein is CSASGPGEAFF.

This clonotype occurred many times. This chain connects TRBV5-5 to TRBJ2-1; perhaps TRBD2 as D (5 bases). Trimming shortened V by 0 bases and J by 5 bases, and 9 bases separated the two germline ends. CDR3 length: 14 amino acids. The germline CDR1 and CDR2 sequences are SGHKS and YYEKEE (reference sequence). CDR3 sequence: CASSLASGNNEQFF. DNA of the CDR3: TGTGCCAGCAGCTTGGCCAGCGGAAACAATGAGCAGTTCTTC. The full variable domain, in which reference TRBV5-5 and TRBJ2-1 provide the parts outside the CDR3, is DAGVTQSPTHLIKTRGQQVTLRCSPISGHKSVSWYQQVLGQGPQFIFQYYEKEERGRGNFPDRFSARQFPNYSSELNVNALLLGDSALYLCASSLASGNNEQFFGPGTRLTVL.

This clonotype was picked up many times. CDR3 DNA sequence: TGCAGCGTTCGGGTGGTTCAGTCTGGGGCCAACGTCCTGACTTTC. Translated: CSVRVVQSGANVLTF. The chain carries TRBV29-1 and TRBJ2-6, with no clear D. V lost 5 bases to trimming and J lost 1 base, with 12 bases between them. The V gene's germline CDR1 is SQVTM and CDR2 ANQGSEA. This CDR3 spans 15 amino acids.

The chain recombines TRBV25-1 with TRBJ1-2; maybe TRBD1 (5 bases). V lost 6 bases to trimming and J lost 7 bases, with 18 bases between them. CDR3 size: 14 residues. Germline loops: CDR1 MGHDK, CDR2 SYGVNS. CDR3 loop: CASSLQGGASGYTF. The CDR3 bases are TGTGCCAGCAGCCTCCAGGGTGGTGCGTCTGGCTACACCTTC.

This rearrangement joins TRBV20-1 to TRBJ2-1; 10 nucleotides agree with TRBD2. The ends lost 6 bases at V and 9 bases at J; junction bases unmatched: 11. The CDR3 covers 14 residues. CDR1 and CDR2 (germline): DFQATT, SNEGSKA (reference sequence). CDR3: CSASAGGRLSEQFF. CDR3 DNA: TGCAGTGCGTCAGCGGGGGGGCGTCTGAGTGAGCAGTTCTTC.

This clonotype was seen a handful of times. The V call is TRBV10-3, the J call TRBJ2-3; tentatively, D is TRBD1 (6 bases). Germline V gene lookup returns CDR1 ENHRY and CDR2 SYGVKD. V lost 6 bases, J lost 5 bases, and 15 bases lay in between. CDR3 length: 14 residues. The CDR3 DNA reads as TGTGCCATCAGGCGCAGGGGAGACGGAGATACGCAGTATTTT. Amino acids: CAIRRRGDGDTQYF.

This clonotype was detected only a few times. This rearrangement joins TRBV5-1 to TRBJ1-4, with 7 positions matching TRBD1. This CDR3 has 15 residues. Germline-derived CDR1 and CDR2 are SGHRS and YFSETQ. With V trimmed by 2 bases and J by 4 bases, 5 bases remained unmatched. For the CDR3, the DNA is TGCGCCAGCAGCTTTGACGGACAGGATAATGAAAAACTGTTTTTT. Protein sequence: CASSFDGQDNEKLFF.

This sequence joins TRBV5-1 and TRBJ2-3; D not certain. The germline V gene has CDR1 SGHRS and CDR2 YFSETQ. Between the trimmed V and J ends, which lost 4 bases and 0 bases, there was a span of 9 bases. CDR3 size: 14 residues. The CDR3 protein is CASSHDGSTDTQYF. As DNA, the CDR3 is TGCGCCAGCAGCCACGACGGTAGCACAGATACGCAGTATTTT.

This clonotype was observed many times. The chain joins TRBV9 to TRBJ1-5; 8 bases map to TRBD1. CDR3 length: 18 residues. Germline assignment: CDR1 SGDLS and CDR2 YYNGEE. The V segment lost 4 bases and the J segment 4 bases; nucleotides outside the gene matches: 16. In DNA form, the CDR3 reads TGTGCCAGCAGCCCCGGACAGGGAGGGGGTAAGGTAAATCAGCCCCAGCATTTT. This sequence encodes CASSPGQGGGKVNQPQHF.

Only a few counts were recorded for this clonotype. The chain combines TRBV5-1 with TRBJ1-6; TRBD1 matches at 7 bases. The CDR3 spans 17 residues. J gave up 3 bases and V 0 bases, and 6 bases lay outside the gene matches. CDR1 and CDR2 from the germline V gene are SGHRS and YFSETQ. This CDR3 reads CASSLEGGGGYNSPLHF. The CDR3, as DNA: TGCGCCAGCAGCTTGGAAGGAGGGGGCGGCTATAATTCACCCCTCCACTTT.

This clonotype appeared a few times. The chain joins TRBV3-1 to TRBJ2-1; 11 bases agree with TRBD2. Trimming at V came to 4 bases and at J to 5 bases, leaving 7 bases not matched to a gene. Looked up from germline, CDR1 is LGHDT and CDR2 is YNNKEL (reference sequence). This CDR3 has 16 residues. CDR3 amino acids: CASSLKRLAGHNEQFF. The DNA for the CDR3 is TGTGCCAGCAGCCTAAAACGACTAGCGGGACACAATGAGCAGTTCTTC.

V and J are TRBV29-1 and TRBJ2-5; 10 nucleotides match TRBD2. Germline CDR1 reads SQVTM; CDR2 reads ANQGSEA. V gave up 7 bases and J gave up 4 bases; unmatched junction bases: 9. The CDR3 loop spans 14 amino acids. CDR3 sequence reads: CSATASGGAETQYF. Written as DNA, the CDR3 is TGCAGCGCCACCGCTAGCGGGGGAGCAGAGACCCAGTACTTC.

The chain combines TRBV18 with TRBJ2-6, with D uncertain. The germline CDR1 and CDR2 sequences are KGHSH and LQKENI. Trimming removed 1 base at V and 3 bases at J, with 13 bases between. This CDR3 comprises 17 residues. CDR3 DNA: TGTGCCAGCTCACCACAAGTAGTTGGTGGTGGGGCCAACGTCCTGACTTTC. Protein sequence: CASSPQVVGGGANVLTF.

This chain links TRBV18 with TRBJ1-4, with 9 bases lining up with TRBD1. Germline V CDR1 and CDR2: KGHSH, LQKENI. This CDR3 region has 14 residues. Trimming removed 3 bases from V and 9 bases from J; junction bases left unmatched: 5. The CDR3 sequence: CASSPGTGSKKLFF. CDR3 bases: TGTGCCAGCTCACCCGGGACAGGGAGTAAAAAACTGTTTTTT.

This clonotype was detected many times. The gene calls are TRBV5-1 and TRBJ1-1; D call uncertain. The V end was cut by 0 bases, the J end by 4 bases, with 7 bases between. The CDR3 spans 13 residues. The germline gives CDR1 SGHRS, CDR2 YFSETQ. The CDR3 loop is CASSLAGITEAFF. In DNA form, the CDR3 reads TGCGCCAGCAGCTTGGCCGGGATCACTGAAGCTTTCTTT.